A single sample gave rise to the 8 T cell receptor beta chains below, sequenced in a study of blood T cell repertoires in COVID-19. Generated by immunoSEQ multiplex PCR, the TCRdb table keeps only in-frame clones and is missing some. This sample has over 250,000 clones, with more than 75% found just once. Sequenced material: peripheral blood. All receptors come from a woman aged 40 to 50 who had recovered from COVID-19.

The chain recombines TRBV6-5 with TRBJ1-1, with no clear D. Per germline, CDR1 MNHEY and CDR2 SVGAGI. This CDR3 has 14 residues. V lost 0 bases and J lost 6, with 11 bases in between. The CDR3 sequence: CASSYSRGWSEAFF. The CDR3 DNA reads as TGTGCCAGCAGTTACTCCCGGGGTTGGTCTGAAGCTTTCTTT.

The chain has TRBV19 and TRBJ2-3; maybe TRBD1 (7 bases). V lost 5 bases and J 2 bases, leaving 26 bases between the germline ends. Germline V gene sequence: CDR1 LNHDA, CDR2 SQIVND (reference sequence). The CDR3 has 19 amino acids. The CDR3 nucleotides read TGTGCCAGTAGTGGCCGGGACAGTAAGCGGGTCCATCTCACAGATACGCAGTATTTT. Encoded protein: CASSGRDSKRVHLTDTQYF.

This chain links TRBV20-1 with TRBJ2-1, with 10 bases lining up with TRBD2. The length of the CDR3 is 14 residues. The trim removed 3 bases at V and 5 bases at J, leaving 4 bases unmatched. Germline V CDR1 and CDR2: DFQATT, SNEGSKA (reference sequence). Here the CDR3 DNA reads TGCAGTGCTAGTAGGCTAGCGGGGGACAATGAGCAGTTCTTC. Residues: CSASRLAGDNEQFF.

The rearrangement links TRBV30 to TRBJ1-6; TRBD1 matches 9 bases. Germline V CDR1 and CDR2: GTSNPN, SVGIG (reference sequence). Trimming took 7 bases from V and 9 from J; bases not matched to a gene: 7. The CDR3 has 13 amino acids. The DNA of the CDR3 is TGTGCCTCCCCGGACAGGGGATCTTCACCCCTCCACTTT. It codes for CASPDRGSSPLHF.

The CDR3 sequence: CASSLLGGAHNSPLHF. CDR3 in DNA: TGTGCCAGCAGCTTACTTGGGGGCGCCCATAATTCACCCCTCCACTTT. The chain employs TRBV7-2 and TRBJ1-6; the D gene is possibly TRBD1 (6 bases). The length of the CDR3 is 16 residues. V shed 2 bases and J shed 5 bases, with 13 bases lying between them. Germline CDR1 and CDR2: SGHTA and FQGNSA.

The chain links TRBV30 to TRBJ2-2, with D possibly being TRBD2 (5 bases). V was cut by 0 bases and J by 3 bases, with 8 bases left in between. Germline V gives CDR1 GTSNPN, CDR2 SVGIG (reference sequence). This CDR3 is 14 amino acids long. In nucleotides, the CDR3 is TGTGCCTGGAGTGTACGGGGTTACACCGGGGAGCTGTTTTTT. Its protein product is CAWSVRGYTGELFF.

This clone was recorded once. This sequence joins TRBV6-5 and TRBJ2-4, with 10 positions matching TRBD2. CDR1 and CDR2 (germline): MNHEY, SVGAGI. J gave up 9 bases and V 0 bases, and 8 bases lay outside the gene matches. The CDR3 spans 16 residues. The CDR3 is CASSYSRTSGMSIQYF. As DNA, the CDR3 is TGTGCCAGCAGTTACTCGAGGACTAGCGGTATGAGCATTCAGTACTTC.

V usage is TRBV19 and J usage is TRBJ2-7; D perhaps matches TRBD2 (7 bases). CDR1 LNHDA and CDR2 SQIVND come from the germline V gene (reference sequence). The CDR3 is 16 amino acids. Deletions cut 3 bases from V and 5 bases from J, with 20 bases between. CDR3 bases: TGTGCCAGTAGTATGTCCTCGGCGGGGGCCCCCGACGAGCAGTACTTC. Its protein product is CASSMSSAGAPDEQYF.